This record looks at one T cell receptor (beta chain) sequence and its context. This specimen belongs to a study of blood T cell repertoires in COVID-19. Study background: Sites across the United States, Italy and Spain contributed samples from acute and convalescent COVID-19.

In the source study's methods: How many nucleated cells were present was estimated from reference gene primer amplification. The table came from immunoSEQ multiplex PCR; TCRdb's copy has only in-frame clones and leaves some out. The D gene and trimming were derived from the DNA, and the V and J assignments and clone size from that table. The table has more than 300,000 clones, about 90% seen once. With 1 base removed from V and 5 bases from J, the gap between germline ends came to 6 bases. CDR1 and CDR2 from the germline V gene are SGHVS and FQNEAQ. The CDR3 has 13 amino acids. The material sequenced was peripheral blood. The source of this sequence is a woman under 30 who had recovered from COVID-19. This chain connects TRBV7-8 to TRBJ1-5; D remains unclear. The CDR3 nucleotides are TGTGCCAGCAGCTTAGAGTCGGATCAGCCCCAGCATTTT. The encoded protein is CASSLESDQPQHF.